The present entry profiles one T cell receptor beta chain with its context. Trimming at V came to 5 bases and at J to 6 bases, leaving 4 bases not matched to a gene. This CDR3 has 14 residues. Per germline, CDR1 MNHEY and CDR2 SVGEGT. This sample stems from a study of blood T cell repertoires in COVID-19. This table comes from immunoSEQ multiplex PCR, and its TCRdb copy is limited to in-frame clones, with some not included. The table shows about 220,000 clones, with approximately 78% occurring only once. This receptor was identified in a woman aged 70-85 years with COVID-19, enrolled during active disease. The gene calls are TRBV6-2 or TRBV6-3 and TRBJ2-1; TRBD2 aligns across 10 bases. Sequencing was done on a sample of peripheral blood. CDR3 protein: CASSPAGGRNEQFF. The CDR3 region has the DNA TGTGCCAGCAGTCCAGCGGGAGGGCGCAATGAGCAGTTCTTC.